This T cell receptor (beta chain) was sequenced for a study of shared clonotypes between healthy human individuals. J gave up 3 bases and V 4 bases, and 9 bases lay outside the gene matches. The CDR3 runs to 15 residues. CDR1 is SGDLS, CDR2 YYNGEE, per germline. Findings and caveats of the study: Approximately 4.6% of naive CD4 clonotypes were shared across four donors.

Libraries were prepared by immunoSEQ multiplex PCR; TCRdb keeps only in-frame clonotypes and omits some of them. The table shows around 240,000 clones, with 50% to 75% occurring only once. As regards this clone: Antigen specificity is unknown.

Sample: memory CD4+ T cells sorted from blood. Subset given: CD45RA-negative fraction. The sequence was obtained from a man aged 25-45 years in good health. The chain combines TRBV9 with TRBJ2-7, with 8 nucleotides matching TRBD2. CDR3 in amino acids: CASSLTGLANYEQYF. CDR3 in DNA: TGTGCCAGCAGCCTAACCGGACTAGCAAACTACGAGCAGTACTTC.